These T cell receptor beta chains were read from a single sample in a study of shared clonotypes between healthy human individuals. TCRdb's table, derived via immunoSEQ multiplex PCR, lists solely in-frame clones and lacks some. Among about 2,500,000 clones listed, approximately 92% were seen once. The specimen was naive CD4+ T cells sorted from blood. These receptor sequences come from a man between 18 and 35 years old in good health. Each CDR3 is given with its conserved first and last residue. The D gene is left open where the match is weak. Rows may omit the clone size; those that give it use once, few, many or a size class.

J gene: TRBJ2-7
D gene: .
V gene: TRBV29-1
clone size: .
CDR3 protein: CSGGLGTGYEQYF
CDR3 DNA: TGCAGCGGGGGTCTAGGAACGGGCTACGAGCAGTACTTC

J gene: TRBJ1-6
D gene: TRBD1
V gene: TRBV5-1
clone size: .
CDR3 protein: CASSPPGTGGNSPLHF
CDR3 DNA: TGCGCCAGCAGCCCGCCTGGGACAGGGGGCAATTCACCCCTCCACTTT

J gene: TRBJ1-1
D gene: .
V gene: TRBV6-5
clone size: .
CDR3 protein: CASSSPLGQAFF
CDR3 DNA: TGTGCCAGCAGTTCACCACTGGGCCAAGCTTTCTTT

J gene: TRBJ2-5
D gene: TRBD2
V gene: TRBV7-2
clone size: .
CDR3 protein: CASSLRLAGKQETQYF
CDR3 DNA: TGTGCCAGCAGCCTTCGGCTAGCGGGGAAACAAGAGACCCAGTACTTC

J gene: TRBJ2-4
D gene: .
V gene: TRBV5-1
clone size: .
CDR3 protein: CASSLDILVAKNIQYF
CDR3 DNA: TGCGCCAGCAGCTTGGACATTTTAGTAGCCAAAAACATTCAGTACTTC

J gene: TRBJ2-5
D gene: TRBD1
V gene: TRBV18
clone size: .
CDR3 protein: CASSPLAGGGETQYF
CDR3 DNA: TGTGCCAGCTCACCACTGGCAGGGGGCGGAGAGACCCAGTACTTC

J gene: TRBJ2-5
D gene: .
V gene: TRBV7-2
clone size: .
CDR3 protein: CASSLASLVAETQYF
CDR3 DNA: TGTGCCAGCAGCTTAGCTTCGCTAGTAGCAGAGACCCAGTACTTC

J gene: TRBJ2-7
D gene: .
V gene: TRBV6-5
clone size: once
CDR3 protein: CASRRTGSYEQYF
CDR3 DNA: TGTGCCAGCCGGAGGACTGGATCCTACGAGCAGTACTTC

J gene: TRBJ2-5
D gene: .
V gene: TRBV10-3
clone size: .
CDR3 protein: CAISESRDSGETQYF
CDR3 DNA: TGTGCCATCAGTGAGTCCCGGGACTCAGGAGAGACCCAGTACTTC

J gene: TRBJ2-1
D gene: .
V gene: TRBV29-1
clone size: .
CDR3 protein: CSVELVPGGWSSYNEQFF
CDR3 DNA: TGCAGCGTTGAATTGGTTCCGGGGGGCTGGAGCTCCTACAATGAGCAGTTCTTC

J gene: TRBJ2-5
D gene: .
V gene: TRBV11-2
clone size: .
CDR3 protein: CASSSDSGETQYF
CDR3 DNA: TGTGCCAGCAGCTCGGACAGTGGGGAGACCCAGTACTTC

J gene: TRBJ2-2
D gene: .
V gene: TRBV19
clone size: .
CDR3 protein: CASSPPDRRNTGELFF
CDR3 DNA: TGTGCCAGTAGTCCTCCCGACAGGCGGAACACCGGGGAGCTGTTTTTT

J gene: TRBJ2-2
D gene: .
V gene: TRBV5-1
clone size: .
CDR3 protein: CASSENTNTGELFF
CDR3 DNA: TGCGCCAGCAGCGAAAACACCAACACCGGGGAGCTGTTTTTT

J gene: TRBJ2-7
D gene: TRBD2
V gene: TRBV9
clone size: .
CDR3 protein: CASSVQAGDHEQYF
CDR3 DNA: TGTGCCAGCAGCGTACAGGCGGGAGATCACGAGCAGTACTTC

J gene: TRBJ1-1
D gene: .
V gene: TRBV30
clone size: .
CDR3 protein: CAWSVNSNTEAFF
CDR3 DNA: TGTGCCTGGAGTGTAAACTCGAACACTGAAGCTTTCTTT

J gene: TRBJ2-1
D gene: TRBD1
V gene: TRBV2
clone size: .
CDR3 protein: CASRDRGGEQFF
CDR3 DNA: TGTGCCAGCAGAGACAGGGGTGGTGAGCAGTTCTTC

J gene: TRBJ1-4
D gene: .
V gene: TRBV18
clone size: .
CDR3 protein: CASSPFRSTNEKLFF
CDR3 DNA: TGTGCCAGCTCACCATTCAGATCAACTAATGAAAAACTGTTTTTT

J gene: TRBJ2-6
D gene: TRBD1
V gene: TRBV7-6
clone size: .
CDR3 protein: CASSLTLPGTAFSGANVLTF
CDR3 DNA: TGTGCCAGCAGCTTAACCCTCCCCGGGACAGCGTTCTCTGGGGCCAACGTCCTGACTTTC

J gene: TRBJ2-1
D gene: TRBD1
V gene: TRBV6-6
clone size: .
CDR3 protein: CATGTGNNEQFF
CDR3 DNA: TGTGCCACGGGGACAGGAAACAATGAGCAGTTCTTC

J gene: TRBJ2-2
D gene: TRBD1
V gene: TRBV7-9
clone size: .
CDR3 protein: CASSPGRGRPGELFF
CDR3 DNA: TGTGCCAGCAGCCCGGGAAGGGGGCGACCCGGGGAGCTGTTTTTT

J gene: TRBJ1-6
D gene: .
V gene: TRBV6-6
clone size: .
CDR3 protein: CASSYAQLNSPLHF
CDR3 DNA: TGTGCCAGCAGTTACGCTCAGTTAAATTCACCCCTCCACTTT

J gene: TRBJ2-5
D gene: .
V gene: TRBV7-7
clone size: .
CDR3 protein: CASSSGTPGQETQYF
CDR3 DNA: TGTGCTAGCAGCTCCGGGACACCTGGACAAGAGACCCAGTACTTC

J gene: TRBJ1-5
D gene: .
V gene: TRBV2
clone size: once
CDR3 protein: CASSEKGGGNQPQHF
CDR3 DNA: TGTGCCAGCAGTGAGAAGGGAGGTGGCAATCAGCCCCAGCATTTT

J gene: TRBJ1-6
D gene: TRBD1
V gene: TRBV27
clone size: .
CDR3 protein: CASSSQGAYNSPLHF
CDR3 DNA: TGTGCCAGCAGCTCCCAGGGGGCATATAATTCACCCCTCCACTTT

J gene: TRBJ2-5
D gene: .
V gene: TRBV11-2
clone size: .
CDR3 protein: CASSLAGTGDTPQYF
CDR3 DNA: TGTGCCAGCAGCTTGGCCGGGACCGGGGATACCCCCCAGTACTTC

J gene: TRBJ2-3
D gene: TRBD2
V gene: TRBV10-1
clone size: .
CDR3 protein: CASSENPGLAGDTQYF
CDR3 DNA: TGCGCCAGCAGTGAAAATCCGGGACTAGCGGGAGATACGCAGTATTTT

J gene: TRBJ1-2
D gene: TRBD1
V gene: TRBV19
clone size: .
CDR3 protein: CASGTVNYGYTF
CDR3 DNA: TGTGCCAGCGGGACAGTGAACTATGGCTACACCTTC

J gene: TRBJ1-6
D gene: .
V gene: TRBV4-1
clone size: .
CDR3 protein: CASSQGKQKGTSPLHF
CDR3 DNA: TGCGCCAGCAGCCAAGGGAAACAGAAGGGAACTTCACCCCTCCACTTT

J gene: TRBJ2-3
D gene: TRBD2
V gene: TRBV4-1
clone size: .
CDR3 protein: CASSQAMLAGGSTDTQYF
CDR3 DNA: TGCGCCAGCAGCCAAGCGATGCTAGCGGGGGGTAGCACAGATACGCAGTATTTT

J gene: TRBJ2-3
D gene: .
V gene: TRBV5-4
clone size: .
CDR3 protein: CASSSGASDTQYF
CDR3 DNA: TGTGCCAGCAGCAGTGGCGCCTCAGATACGCAGTATTTT

J gene: TRBJ2-1
D gene: .
V gene: TRBV5-6
clone size: .
CDR3 protein: CASSLDAYSYNEQFF
CDR3 DNA: TGTGCCAGCAGCTTGGACGCCTACTCCTACAATGAGCAGTTCTTC

J gene: TRBJ1-5
D gene: .
V gene: TRBV18
clone size: .
CDR3 protein: CASSPDRGNQPQHF
CDR3 DNA: TGTGCCAGCTCACCCGACCGGGGCAATCAGCCCCAGCATTTT

J gene: TRBJ2-2
D gene: .
V gene: TRBV5-6
clone size: .
CDR3 protein: CASGRGNTGELFF
CDR3 DNA: TGTGCCAGCGGGCGGGGGAACACCGGGGAGCTGTTTTTT

J gene: TRBJ1-2
D gene: .
V gene: TRBV27
clone size: .
CDR3 protein: CASSLSGGGGYTF
CDR3 DNA: TGTGCCAGCAGTTTATCAGGGGGTGGTGGCTACACCTTC

J gene: TRBJ2-1
D gene: .
V gene: TRBV10-3
clone size: .
CDR3 protein: CAISETALGGSYNEQFF
CDR3 DNA: TGTGCCATCAGTGAGACAGCCCTAGGGGGCTCCTACAATGAGCAGTTCTTC

J gene: TRBJ2-3
D gene: TRBD2
V gene: TRBV10-3
clone size: .
CDR3 protein: CAISDAIAGNSDTRYF
CDR3 DNA: TGTGCCATCAGTGATGCCATAGCGGGGAACTCAGATACGCGGTATTTT

J gene: TRBJ1-5
D gene: .
V gene: TRBV28
clone size: .
CDR3 protein: CASSRVQNQPQHF
CDR3 DNA: TGTGCCAGCAGTAGGGTCCAAAATCAGCCCCAGCATTTT

J gene: TRBJ2-5
D gene: TRBD1
V gene: TRBV10-1
clone size: .
CDR3 protein: CASSESRTGSLGETQYF
CDR3 DNA: TGCGCCAGCAGTGAGTCCCGGACAGGGAGTTTGGGAGAGACCCAGTACTTC

J gene: TRBJ1-2
D gene: .
V gene: TRBV29-1
clone size: .
CDR3 protein: CSTSRGDYGYTF
CDR3 DNA: TGCAGCACCAGCCGGGGAGACTATGGCTACACCTTC

J gene: TRBJ2-7
D gene: TRBD1
V gene: TRBV11-2
clone size: .
CDR3 protein: CASSLIQGAYEQYF
CDR3 DNA: TGTGCCAGCAGCTTAATCCAGGGGGCCTACGAGCAGTACTTC

J gene: TRBJ2-1
D gene: TRBD2
V gene: TRBV10-3
clone size: .
CDR3 protein: CAISESSGGINEQFF
CDR3 DNA: TGTGCCATCAGTGAGTCGTCGGGAGGGATAAATGAGCAGTTCTTC

J gene: TRBJ2-3
D gene: .
V gene: TRBV10-1
clone size: few
CDR3 protein: CASSESPDTQYF
CDR3 DNA: TGCGCCAGCAGTGAGAGTCCAGATACGCAGTATTTT